This passage covers 31 T cell receptor beta chains from one sample sequenced in a study of T cells in localized non-small cell lung cancer. Data came from immunoSEQ multiplex PCR; TCRdb stores just in-frame clones and leaves some out. The table has some 31,000 clones, about 88% seen once. The sample here was peripheral blood, taken before any cancer treatment. The receptors were gathered from a woman aged 40-69 years with stage I lung adenocarcinoma.

The CDR3 loop is CASSLEQGARSPLHF. CDR3 bases: TGTGCCAGCAGCTTAGAACAGGGAGCCCGTTCACCCCTCCACTTT. The chain recombines TRBV5-5 with TRBJ1-6; D is perhaps TRBD1 (6 bases). Between the trimmed V and J ends, which lost 2 bases and 9 bases, there was a span of 15 bases. The CDR3 spans 15 residues. CDR1 and CDR2 from the germline V gene are SGHKS and YYEKEE (reference sequence).

The chain couples TRBV7-6 to TRBJ2-7; D is perhaps TRBD1 or TRBD2 (6 bases each). Germline V gene sequence: CDR1 SGHVS, CDR2 FNYEAQ. With 3 bases removed from V and 3 bases from J, the gap between germline ends came to 15 bases. This CDR3 region has 15 residues. For the CDR3, the DNA is TGTGCCAGCAGCTTGGACGCCGGGGGCGGCTACGAGCAGTACTTC. Translation gives CASSLDAGGGYEQYF.

The chain is built from TRBV2 and TRBJ2-7, with 12 bases matching TRBD1. The CDR3 has 16 amino acids. Germline V gene lookup returns CDR1 SNHLY and CDR2 FYNNEI. V gave up 9 bases and J gave up 5 bases; unmatched junction bases: 14. The CDR3 sequence: CARNSGTGGLLDEQYF. The CDR3 nucleotides are TGTGCCAGAAACTCCGGGACAGGGGGCCTTCTGGACGAGCAGTACTTC.

The chain carries TRBV4-2 and TRBJ2-3; 10 nucleotides line up with TRBD1. Trimming at V came to 3 bases and at J to 3 bases, leaving 9 bases not matched to a gene. This CDR3 contains 17 residues. The germline CDR1 and CDR2 sequences are LGHNA and YNFKEQ. The CDR3 bases are TGTGCCAGCAGCCAGGACGGACAGGGGGTCGGGACAGATACGCAGTATTTT. Translation gives CASSQDGQGVGTDTQYF.

The chain employs TRBV27 and TRBJ1-1, with 9 bases fitting TRBD1. The junction had 9 bases not matched to a gene; V was cut back by 4 bases and J by 3 bases. This CDR3 has 16 residues. Germline assignment: CDR1 MNHEY and CDR2 SMNVEV (reference sequence). The CDR3, as DNA: TGTGCCAGCAGTTCACTAGGGGACAGGGAGGACACTGAAGCTTTCTTT. This encodes CASSSLGDREDTEAFF.

This chain connects TRBV12-5 to TRBJ1-5; the D gene is possibly TRBD1 (5 bases). The ends were cut back, 1 base at V and 1 base at J, with 17 bases in the middle. Germline CDR1 reads LGHNT; CDR2 reads FRNRAP. This CDR3 has 18 residues. CDR3 nucleotides: TGTGCTAGTGGTTTGGGAGTTTCTGGGGGGGGGAGCAATCAGCCCCAGCATTTT. Protein product: CASGLGVSGGGSNQPQHF. Complete variable domain (other parts from reference TRBV12-5 and TRBJ1-5): DARVTQTPRHKVTEMGQEVTMRCQPILGHNTVFWYRQTMMQGLELLAYFRNRAPLDDSGMPKDRFSAEMPDATLATLKIQPSEPRDSAVYFCASGLGVSGGGSNQPQHFGDGTRLSIL.

The V and J genes are TRBV2 and TRBJ2-4; D is tentatively TRBD1 or TRBD2 (6 bases each). The CDR3 runs to 14 residues. V lost 7 bases and J 6 bases, leaving 16 bases between the germline ends. The V gene's germline CDR1 is SNHLY and CDR2 FYNNEI. CDR3 nucleotide sequence: TGTGCCAGCATTGGGGGCGGGGCTTTAAACATTCAGTACTTC. Its protein is CASIGGGALNIQYF.

The V and J genes are TRBV6-4 and TRBJ2-4; no clear D gene. V gave up 3 bases and J gave up 4 bases, with 16 bases separating them. The CDR3 totals 16 residues. Germline V gene sequence: CDR1 MRHNA, CDR2 SNTAGT. The CDR3 nucleotides read TGTGCCAGCAGTGAGTTTCCCGGGCTTCCAAAAAACATTCAGTACTTC. Its translation is CASSEFPGLPKNIQYF.

This clone turned up a few times. V is TRBV4-1 and J is TRBJ1-5; D is undetermined. CDR3 length: 13 amino acids. Germline CDR1 and CDR2: MGHRA and YSYEKL. V lost 0 bases to trimming and J lost 5 bases, with 5 bases between them. This CDR3 is CASSQDRDQPQHF. CDR3 in DNA: TGCGCCAGCAGCCAAGATCGGGATCAGCCCCAGCATTTT.

The CDR3 protein is CASSWGDTIYF. As DNA, the CDR3 is TGTGCCAGCAGTTGGGGCGACACCATATATTTT. The chain joins TRBV25-1 to TRBJ1-3; D may be TRBD1 (5 bases). Per the germline V gene, CDR1 is MGHDK and CDR2 is SYGVNS. The germline V and J ends were trimmed by 5 bases and 8 bases, with 7 bases remaining between them. CDR3 size: 11 residues.

The rearrangement uses TRBV19 and TRBJ2-1; maybe TRBD1 (5 bases). The germline CDR1 and CDR2 sequences are LNHDA and SQIVND (reference sequence). V lost 6 bases, J lost 1 base, and 7 bases lay in between. This CDR3 spans 13 amino acids. CDR3 coding DNA: TGTGCCAGTAGCACAGGATCCTACAATGAGCAGTTCTTC. It is translated as CASSTGSYNEQFF.

This clone was seen once. The V and J genes are TRBV5-8 and TRBJ2-6; perhaps TRBD1 as D (6 bases). Germline CDR1 and CDR2: SGHTS and YDEGEE. This CDR3 has 16 residues. V was shortened by 4 bases and J by 0 bases, with 11 bases between the two germline ends. The CDR3, as DNA: TGTGCCAGCAGCGGGTACAGGGTCTCTGGGGCCAACGTCCTGACTTTC. Translating gives CASSGYRVSGANVLTF. Looking up the rest from reference TRBV5-8 and TRBJ2-6 gives the full variable domain: EAGVTQSPTHLIKTRGQQATLRCSPISGHTSVYWYQQALGLGLQFLLWYDEGEERNRGNFPPRFSGRQFPNYSSELNVNALELEDSALYLCASSGYRVSGANVLTFGAGSRLTVL.

A word on this clone: Within the sample, other DNA sequences also encode this same CDR3. This chain joins TRBV9 and TRBJ2-1, with TRBD2 matching 7 bases. Trimming cost V 0 bases and J 9 bases; bases outside gene matches: 0. The CDR3 totals 12 residues. Germline values: CDR1 SGDLS, CDR2 YYNGEE. Here the CDR3 DNA reads TGTGCCAGCAGCGTAGGCGGGGGTGAGCAGTTCTTC. Its translation is CASSVGGGEQFF.

The J gene is TRBJ2-7, the V gene TRBV11-2; weak D call: TRBD1 (6 bases). The germline V gene has CDR1 SGHAT and CDR2 FQNNGV. There are 14 residues in the CDR3. Trimming took 1 base from V and 7 from J, leaving 14 bases between them. The CDR3 is CASSLARGAGEQYF. The CDR3 nucleotides are TGTGCCAGCAGCTTAGCCAGGGGCGCAGGGGAGCAGTACTTC. The variable domain in full, completed from reference TRBV11-2 and TRBJ2-7, reads EAGVAQSPRYKIIEKRQSVAFWCNPISGHATLYWYQQILGQGPKLLIQFQNNGVVDDSQLPKDRFSAERLKGVDSTLKIQPAKLEDSAVYLCASSLARGAGEQYFGPGTRLTVT.

V gene TRBV4-2 combines with J gene TRBJ2-3; 10 bases are shared with TRBD2. The CDR3 runs to 19 residues. Germline CDR1 LGHNA, CDR2 YNFKEQ. Trimming at V came to 0 bases and at J to 2 bases, leaving 11 bases not matched to a gene. The CDR3 loop is CASSQEPAPLAGYTDTQYF. CDR3 in DNA: TGTGCCAGCAGCCAAGAGCCCGCCCCACTAGCGGGATACACAGATACGCAGTATTTT.

This chain links TRBV27 with TRBJ1-2; TRBD1 matches 7 bases. Germline trimming cut 8 bases from V and 4 bases from J; bases unmatched to any gene: 4. The CDR3 consists of 12 residues. Germline CDR1 reads MNHEY; CDR2 reads SMNVEV (reference sequence). The DNA for the CDR3 is TGTGCCAGCGCTGACAGGGTCTATGGCTACACCTTC. It yields the protein CASADRVYGYTF.

CDR3 coding DNA: TGTGCCAGCTCACCTCCTCGGGACAGGCTATCTAACACCGGGGAGCTGTTTTTT. Translating gives CASSPPRDRLSNTGELFF. The chain combines TRBV18 with TRBJ2-2, with 8 bases fitting TRBD1. This CDR3 region has 18 residues. The germline CDR1 and CDR2 sequences are KGHSH and LQKENI. The ends lost 3 bases at V and 2 bases at J; junction bases unmatched: 11.

The CDR3 protein is CASKVGQGNMNTEAFF. The CDR3, as DNA: TGTGCCAGCAAAGTAGGGCAGGGGAACATGAACACTGAAGCTTTCTTT. V usage is TRBV2 and J usage is TRBJ1-1; a possible D gene is TRBD1 (6 bases). CDR1 and CDR2 (germline): SNHLY, FYNNEI. Trimming took 7 bases from V and 0 from J, leaving 18 bases between them. This CDR3 is 16 amino acids long.

V and J are TRBV4-3 and TRBJ2-7, with unresolved D. The CDR3 covers 13 residues. Germline CDR1 and CDR2: LGHNA and YSLEER. Trimming left V 0 bases short and J 5 bases short, with 8 bases between. As DNA, the CDR3 is TGCGCCAGCAGCCAAGAGAGATGGAACGAGCAGTACTTC. Protein sequence: CASSQERWNEQYF.

The chain employs TRBV14 and TRBJ1-3; 8 nucleotides align to TRBD1. Losses at the gene ends were 5 bases for V and 0 bases for J; bases not matched to a gene: 3. The CDR3 is 15 residues long. Germline assignment: CDR1 SGHDN and CDR2 FVKESK. In nucleotides, the CDR3 is TGTGCCAGCAGCAACACAGGGGGCTCTGGAAACACCATATATTTT. It encodes CASSNTGGSGNTIYF.

This rearrangement joins TRBV2 to TRBJ2-7; D not certain. The CDR3 has 13 residues. Germline V gene sequence: CDR1 SNHLY, CDR2 FYNNEI. Trimming stripped 9 bases from V and 3 bases from J, with 15 bases between. The CDR3 bases are TGTGCCAGTGCAAGGGAAAAAAACTACGAGCAGTACTTC. Its protein is CASAREKNYEQYF. The whole variable domain, remainder taken from reference TRBV2 and TRBJ2-7, is EPEVTQTPSHQVTQMGQEVILRCVPISNHLYFYWYRQILGQKVEFLVSFYNNEISEKSEIFDDQFSVERPDGSNFTLKIRSTKLEDSAMYFCASAREKNYEQYFGPGTRLTVT.

The chain is built from TRBV5-5 and TRBJ1-1; a weak D match, TRBD1 (6 bases). Trimming pared 0 bases from V and 5 bases from J, leaving 11 bases between. The CDR3 sequence is 14 residues long. The germline CDR1 and CDR2 sequences are SGHKS and YYEKEE (reference sequence). The CDR3 is CASSLVTGKTEAFF. CDR3 DNA: TGTGCCAGCAGCTTGGTAACAGGGAAGACTGAAGCTTTCTTT.

The rearrangement links TRBV6-6 to TRBJ1-1; a weak D match, TRBD1 (6 bases). V lost 0 bases to trimming and J lost 2 bases, with 13 bases between them. The CDR3 spans 16 residues. CDR1 and CDR2 (germline): MNHNY, SVGAGI (reference sequence). CDR3 amino acids: CASSYSSPGVNTEAFF. DNA for the CDR3: TGTGCCAGCAGTTACTCGTCACCAGGGGTTAACACTGAAGCTTTCTTT.

The V call is TRBV27, the J call TRBJ2-1; 8 bases fit TRBD1. Trimming at V came to 5 bases and at J to 7 bases, leaving 10 bases not matched to a gene. The germline gives CDR1 MNHEY, CDR2 SMNVEV (reference sequence). CDR3 length equals 15 residues. In DNA form, the CDR3 reads TGTGCCAGCAGTGCCGGGACAGGAAAGGGGAATGAGCAGTTCTTC. Amino acids: CASSAGTGKGNEQFF.

The V call is TRBV6-6, the J call TRBJ2-1; 7 bases line up with TRBD1. The length of the CDR3 is 14 residues. Germline V gives CDR1 MNHNY, CDR2 SVGAGI (reference sequence). Germline trimming cut 6 bases from V and 5 bases from J; bases unmatched to any gene: 7. CDR3: CASRPTGKDNEQFF. The CDR3 DNA reads as TGTGCCAGCAGGCCGACAGGGAAGGACAATGAGCAGTTCTTC.

The chain is built from TRBV19 and TRBJ1-6; D is uncertain. V was shortened by 1 base and J by 14 bases, with 12 bases between the two germline ends. This CDR3 has 13 amino acids. Germline assignment: CDR1 LNHDA and CDR2 SQIVND (reference sequence). CDR3 sequence: CASSIAGGFTLHF. CDR3 sequence (DNA): TGTGCCAGTAGTATAGCCGGAGGCTTCACCCTCCACTTT. Full variable domain (remainder filled in from reference TRBV19 and TRBJ1-6): DGGITQSPKYLFRKEGQNVTLSCEQNLNHDAMYWYRQDPGQGLRLIYYSQIVNDFQKGDIAEGYSVSREKKESFPLTVTSAQKNPTAFYLCASSIAGGFTLHFGNGTRLTVT.

The genes are TRBV15 and TRBJ1-2; 9 nucleotides align to TRBD1. CDR1 is LNHNV, CDR2 YYDKDF, per germline (reference sequence). V shed 3 bases, J shed 9 bases, and the junction held 5 bases outside the gene matches. The CDR3 is 13 residues long. Here the CDR3 DNA reads TGTGCCACCAGCAGGCTACAGGGGGCGAGCTACACCTTC. Its protein product is CATSRLQGASYTF.

V usage is TRBV10-1 and J usage is TRBJ2-5; 8 bases line up with TRBD1. Per germline, CDR1 WNHNN and CDR2 SYGVQD (reference sequence). This CDR3 has 17 residues. V shed 6 bases, J shed 2 bases, and the junction held 14 bases outside the gene matches. The CDR3 loop reads CASSANRDRTLQETQYF. CDR3 bases: TGCGCCAGCAGCGCGAATAGGGACAGGACGCTTCAAGAGACCCAGTACTTC.

This chain joins TRBV6-4 and TRBJ2-6; D could derive from TRBD1 or TRBD2 (5 bases each). Per germline, CDR1 MRHNA and CDR2 SNTAGT. Between the trimmed V and J ends, which lost 6 bases and 0 bases, there was a span of 15 bases. The CDR3 is made up of 17 amino acids. The CDR3, as DNA: TGTGCCAGCAGGCCCCGGGACGGAGACTCTGGGGCCAACGTCCTGACTTTC. This codes for CASRPRDGDSGANVLTF.

The chain carries TRBV5-4 and TRBJ2-3; 7 bases agree with TRBD2. Trimming removed 1 base from V and 1 base from J; junction bases left unmatched: 6. Germline loops: CDR1 SGHNT, CDR2 YYREEE (reference sequence). The CDR3 contains 16 residues. CDR3 nucleotide sequence: TGTGCCAGCAGCTTGCCAGCGGGGATCGGCACAGATACGCAGTATTTT. Translated: CASSLPAGIGTDTQYF.

The chain combines TRBV5-1 with TRBJ2-3; 9 positions match TRBD2. The V gene end was trimmed by 6 bases and the J gene end by 2 bases; junction bases not matched to a gene: 10. Germline V CDR1 and CDR2: SGHRS, YFSETQ. The CDR3 covers 16 residues. The CDR3 loop reads CASKAGLAGITDTQYF. The CDR3 nucleotides are TGCGCCAGCAAAGCGGGGCTAGCGGGGATCACAGATACGCAGTATTTT.